A single sample gave rise to the 10 T cell receptor beta chains below, sequenced in a study of Graves' ophthalmopathy and Graves' hyperthyroidism. Amplification of the TCR beta CDR3 regions used RNA transcripts (as template). HTBI primers were employed in first-round RT-PCR, then a second-round multiplex PCR followed. TCRdb itself ran the multiplex PCR reads through MiXCR, one entry per CDR3 protein. The sample records some 750,000 distinct CDR3 sequences, roughly 40% being singletons. The specimen was peripheral blood. The receptors shown here come from an adult man with Graves' ophthalmopathy.

The chain employs TRBV10-3 and TRBJ1-2; 9 positions agree with TRBD1. The CDR3 loop spans 13 amino acids. CDR1 ENHRY and CDR2 SYGVKD come from the germline V gene. The J segment lost 5 bases and the V segment lost 4 bases, leaving 2 bases of the junction unmatched. The CDR3 loop reads CAISAGQGYGYTF. The CDR3 DNA follows: TGTGCCATCAGTGCGGGACAGGGATATGGCTACACCTTC.

About this clonotype: A much larger clone lies a single base off, so this may be a read error. DNA of the CDR3: TGTGCCAGCAGCTTAGAGGGTTCCGACACTGAAGCTTTCTTT. It yields the protein CASSLEGSDTEAFF. The chain couples TRBV7-9 to TRBJ1-1, with D uncertain. Trimming took off 1 base at V and 3 bases at J, with 9 bases between the two ends. Germline V gene lookup returns CDR1 SEHNR and CDR2 FQNEAQ (reference sequence). CDR3 size: 14 residues.

This sequence joins TRBV5-6 and TRBJ2-7; the match to TRBD1 covers 8 bases. The V gene's germline CDR1 is SGHDT and CDR2 YYEEEE. CDR3 length equals 14 residues. Losses at the gene ends were 2 bases for V and 6 bases for J; bases not matched to a gene: 7. The CDR3 DNA is TGTGCCAGCAGCTTTCAGGGGGCTGAAGGCGAGCAGTACTTC. Its translation: CASSFQGAEGEQYF.

The sample holds many counts of this clonotype. The rearrangement joins TRBV7-9 to TRBJ2-2, with D unresolved. V was pared by 5 bases and J by 4 bases, with 5 bases between. The CDR3 runs 12 residues. Per the germline V gene, CDR1 is SEHNR and CDR2 is FQNEAQ (reference sequence). Here the CDR3 DNA reads TGTGCCAGCAGCCGAATCACCGGGGAGCTGTTTTTT. Translating it yields CASSRITGELFF.

This clonotype was seen a handful of times. The rearrangement links TRBV19 to TRBJ2-7; D is possibly TRBD2 (6 bases). The CDR3 is made up of 13 amino acids. V lost 4 bases to trimming and J lost 4 bases, with 11 bases between them. Germline values: CDR1 LNHDA, CDR2 SQIVND (reference sequence). The CDR3 loop is CASSTGGQYEQYF. The DNA of the CDR3 is TGTGCCAGTAGTACCGGGGGTCAATACGAGCAGTACTTC.

This clonotype has a count of ten or more. This rearrangement joins TRBV2 to TRBJ2-7; no clear D. Germline CDR1 and CDR2: SNHLY and FYNNEI. The CDR3 has 9 residues. Trimming took 2 bases from V and 13 from J, leaving 6 bases between them. CDR3 nucleotides: TGTGCCAGCAGTGAACCTCCATACTTC. Protein product: CASSEPPYF.

Here the CDR3 DNA reads TGCGCCAGCAGCCGTTCACTACAAACTAACAACGAGCAGTACTTC. It specifies CASSRSLQTNNEQYF. This chain connects TRBV4-3 to TRBJ2-7, with D unresolved. The ends were cut back, 4 bases at V and 5 bases at J, with 18 bases in the middle. Germline assignment: CDR1 LGHNA and CDR2 YSLEER. This CDR3 has 15 residues.

The sample holds a few counts of this clonotype. This rearrangement joins TRBV7-2 to TRBJ2-7; 8 bases line up with TRBD2. The CDR3 has 16 amino acids. V lost 2 bases and J lost 0; bases outside the gene matches: 6. Germline loops: CDR1 SGHTA, CDR2 FQGNSA. The CDR3 DNA reads as TGTGCCAGCAGCTTATATAGCGGGGAGAGCTCCTACGAGCAGTACTTC. Translating gives CASSLYSGESSYEQYF.

In its sample, this clonotype was seen a few times. V is TRBV6-1 and J is TRBJ1-1; TRBD1 might be the D (6 bases). CDR3 length: 13 residues. V was shortened by 4 bases and J by 8 bases, with 14 bases between the two germline ends. The germline gives CDR1 MNHNS, CDR2 SASEGT. The CDR3 coding sequence is TGTGCCAGCAGTGGGACCCCGGACAGCGAAGCTTTCTTT. This encodes CASSGTPDSEAFF.

The rearrangement uses TRBV5-1 and TRBJ2-5; 13 nucleotides line up with TRBD2. Germline assignment: CDR1 SGHRS and CDR2 YFSETQ. J lost 4 bases, V lost 4 bases, and 4 bases had no gene match. This CDR3 region has 15 residues. As DNA, the CDR3 is TGCGCCAGCAGCCCCTGGACTAGCGGGAGAGAGACCCAGTACTTC. Its protein is CASSPWTSGRETQYF.